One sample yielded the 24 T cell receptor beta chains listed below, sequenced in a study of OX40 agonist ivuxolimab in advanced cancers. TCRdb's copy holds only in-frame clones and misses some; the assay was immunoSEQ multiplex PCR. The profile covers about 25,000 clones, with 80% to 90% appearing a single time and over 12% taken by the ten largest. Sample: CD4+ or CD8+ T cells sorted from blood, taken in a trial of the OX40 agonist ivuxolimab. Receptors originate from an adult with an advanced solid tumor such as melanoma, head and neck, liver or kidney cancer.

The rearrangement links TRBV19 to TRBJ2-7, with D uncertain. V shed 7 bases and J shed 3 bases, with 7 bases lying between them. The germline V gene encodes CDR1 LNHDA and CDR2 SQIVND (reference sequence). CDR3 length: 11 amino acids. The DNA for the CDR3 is TGTGCCAGTAAAAGTGGCTACGAGCAGTACTTC. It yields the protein CASKSGYEQYF.

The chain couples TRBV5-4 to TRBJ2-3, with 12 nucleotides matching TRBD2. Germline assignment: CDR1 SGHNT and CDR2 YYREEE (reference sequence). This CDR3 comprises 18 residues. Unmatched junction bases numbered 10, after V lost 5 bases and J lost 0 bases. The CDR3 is CASSSTSGGPHSTDTQYF. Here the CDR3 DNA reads TGTGCCAGCAGTTCTACTAGCGGGGGGCCCCATAGCACAGATACGCAGTATTTT.

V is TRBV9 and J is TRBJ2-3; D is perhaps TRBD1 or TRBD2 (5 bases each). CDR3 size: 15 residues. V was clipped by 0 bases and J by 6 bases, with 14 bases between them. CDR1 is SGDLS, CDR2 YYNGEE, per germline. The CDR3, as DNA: TGTGCCAGCAGCGTAGATGGCCCCGAGGGGGATACGCAGTATTTT. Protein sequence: CASSVDGPEGDTQYF.

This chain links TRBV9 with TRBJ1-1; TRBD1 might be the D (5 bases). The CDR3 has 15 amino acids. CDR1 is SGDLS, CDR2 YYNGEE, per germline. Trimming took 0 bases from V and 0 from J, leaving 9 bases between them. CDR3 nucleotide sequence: TGTGCCAGCAGCGTAGGGGGGACGGTGAACACTGAAGCTTTCTTT. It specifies CASSVGGTVNTEAFF.

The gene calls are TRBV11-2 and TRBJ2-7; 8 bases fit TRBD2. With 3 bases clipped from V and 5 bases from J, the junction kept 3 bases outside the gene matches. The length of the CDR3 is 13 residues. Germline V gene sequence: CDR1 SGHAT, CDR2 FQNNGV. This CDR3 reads CASSLELADEQYF. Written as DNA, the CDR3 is TGTGCCAGCAGCTTGGAACTAGCGGACGAGCAGTACTTC.

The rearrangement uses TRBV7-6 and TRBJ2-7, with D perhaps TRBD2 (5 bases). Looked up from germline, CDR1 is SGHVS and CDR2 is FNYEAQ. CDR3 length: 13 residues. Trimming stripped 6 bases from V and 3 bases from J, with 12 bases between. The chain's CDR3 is CASSSGSYYEQYF. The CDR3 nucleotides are TGTGCCAGCAGTTCGGGGAGTTACTACGAGCAGTACTTC.

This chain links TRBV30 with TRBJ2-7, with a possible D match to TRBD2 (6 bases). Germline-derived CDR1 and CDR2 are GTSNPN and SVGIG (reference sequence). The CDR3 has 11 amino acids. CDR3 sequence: CAVSGSYEQYF. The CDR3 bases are TGTGCAGTTAGCGGTTCCTACGAGCAGTACTTC.

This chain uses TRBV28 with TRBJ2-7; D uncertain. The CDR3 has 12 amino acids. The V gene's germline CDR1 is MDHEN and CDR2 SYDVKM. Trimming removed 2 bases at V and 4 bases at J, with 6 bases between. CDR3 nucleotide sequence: TGTGCCAGCAGTTTAAATAGATACGAGCAGTACTTC. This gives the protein CASSLNRYEQYF. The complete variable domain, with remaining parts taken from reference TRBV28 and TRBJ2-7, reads DVKVTQSSRYLVKRTGEKVFLECVQDMDHENMFWYRQDPGLGLRLIYFSYDVKMKEKGDIPEGYSVSREKKERFSLILESASTNQTSMYLCASSLNRYEQYFGPGTRLTVT.

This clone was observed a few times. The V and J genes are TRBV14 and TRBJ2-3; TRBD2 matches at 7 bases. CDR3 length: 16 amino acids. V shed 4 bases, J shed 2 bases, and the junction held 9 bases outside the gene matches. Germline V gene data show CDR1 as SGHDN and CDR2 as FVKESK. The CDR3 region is CASSLVLREHTDTQYF. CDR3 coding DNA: TGTGCCAGCAGCCTTGTTTTGCGGGAGCACACAGATACGCAGTATTTT.

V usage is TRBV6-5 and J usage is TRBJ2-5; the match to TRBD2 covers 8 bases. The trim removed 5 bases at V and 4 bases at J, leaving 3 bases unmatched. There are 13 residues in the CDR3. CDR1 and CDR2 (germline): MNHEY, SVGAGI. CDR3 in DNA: TGTGCCAGCAGTGTCCGGGGGGGAGAGACCCAGTACTTC. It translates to CASSVRGGETQYF.

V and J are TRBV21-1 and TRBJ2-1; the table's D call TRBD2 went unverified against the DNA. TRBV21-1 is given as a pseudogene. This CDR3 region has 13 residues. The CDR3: CASSKNGGNEQFF. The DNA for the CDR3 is TGTGCCAGCAGCAAAAACGGGGGCAATGAGCAGTTCTTC.

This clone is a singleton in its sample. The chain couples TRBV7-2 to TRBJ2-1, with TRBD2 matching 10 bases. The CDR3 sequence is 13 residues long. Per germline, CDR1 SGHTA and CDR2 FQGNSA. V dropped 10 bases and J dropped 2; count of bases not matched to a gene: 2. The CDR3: CATGLAAYNEQFF. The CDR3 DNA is TGTGCCACAGGACTAGCGGCCTACAATGAGCAGTTCTTC.

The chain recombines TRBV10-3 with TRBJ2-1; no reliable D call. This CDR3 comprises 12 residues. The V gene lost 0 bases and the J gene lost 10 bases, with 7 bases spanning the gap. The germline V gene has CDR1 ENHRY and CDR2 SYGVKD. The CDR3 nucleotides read TGTGCCATCAGTGAGTCGCGAACAGAGCAGTTCTTC. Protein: CAISESRTEQFF.

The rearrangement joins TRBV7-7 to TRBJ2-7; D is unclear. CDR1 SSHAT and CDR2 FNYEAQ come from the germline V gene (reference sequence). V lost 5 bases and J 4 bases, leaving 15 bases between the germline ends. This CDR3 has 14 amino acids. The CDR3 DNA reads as TGTGCCAGCAGCCCCGGACCCCTGGGGTACGAGCAGTACTTC. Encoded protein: CASSPGPLGYEQYF. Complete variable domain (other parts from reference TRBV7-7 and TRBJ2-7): GAGVSQSPRYKVTKRGQDVTLRCDPISSHATLYWYQQALGQGPEFLTYFNYEAQPDKSGLPSDRFSAERPEGSISTLTIQRTEQRDSAMYRCASSPGPLGYEQYFGPGTRLTVT.

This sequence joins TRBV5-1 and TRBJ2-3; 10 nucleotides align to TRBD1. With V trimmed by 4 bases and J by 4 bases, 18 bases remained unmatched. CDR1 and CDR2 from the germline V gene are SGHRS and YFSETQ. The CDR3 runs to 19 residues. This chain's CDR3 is CASSTRDRGKGARADTQYF. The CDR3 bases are TGCGCCAGCAGCACAAGGGACAGGGGTAAAGGGGCACGGGCAGATACGCAGTATTTT.

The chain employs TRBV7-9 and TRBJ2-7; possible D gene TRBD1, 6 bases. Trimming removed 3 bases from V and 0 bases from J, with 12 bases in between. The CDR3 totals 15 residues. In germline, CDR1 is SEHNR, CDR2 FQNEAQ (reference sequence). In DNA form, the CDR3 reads TGTGCCAGCAGCTTCCAGGGGACGGACTCCTACGAGCAGTACTTC. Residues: CASSFQGTDSYEQYF.

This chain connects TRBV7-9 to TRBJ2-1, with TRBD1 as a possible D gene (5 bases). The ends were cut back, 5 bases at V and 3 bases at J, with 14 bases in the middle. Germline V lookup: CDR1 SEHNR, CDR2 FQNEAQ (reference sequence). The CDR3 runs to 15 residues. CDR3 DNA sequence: TGTGCCAGCAGCCTCGAAGCAGGGATCTACAATGAGCAGTTCTTC. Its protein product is CASSLEAGIYNEQFF.

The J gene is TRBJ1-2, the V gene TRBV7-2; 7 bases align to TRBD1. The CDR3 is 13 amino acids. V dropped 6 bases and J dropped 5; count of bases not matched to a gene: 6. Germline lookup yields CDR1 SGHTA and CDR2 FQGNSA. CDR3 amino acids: CASRGDSPYGYTF. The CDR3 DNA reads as TGTGCCAGCAGAGGGGACAGTCCGTATGGCTACACCTTC. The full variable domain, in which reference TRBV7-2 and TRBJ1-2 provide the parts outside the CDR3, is GAGVSQSPSNKVTEKGKDVELRCDPISGHTALYWYRQSLGQGLEFLIYFQGNSAPDKSGLPSDRFSAERTGGSVSTLTIQRTQQEDSAVYLCASRGDSPYGYTFGSGTRLTVV.

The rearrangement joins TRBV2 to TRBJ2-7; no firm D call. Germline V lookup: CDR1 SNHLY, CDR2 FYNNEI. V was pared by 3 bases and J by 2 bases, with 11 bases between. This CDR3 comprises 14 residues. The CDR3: CASSEPGLTYEQYF. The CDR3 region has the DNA TGTGCCAGCAGTGAGCCTGGTCTAACCTACGAGCAGTACTTC.

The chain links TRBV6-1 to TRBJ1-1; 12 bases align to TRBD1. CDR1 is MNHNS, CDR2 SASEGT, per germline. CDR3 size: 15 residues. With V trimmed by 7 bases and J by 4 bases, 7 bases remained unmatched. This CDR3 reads CASIRDRGRSTEAFF. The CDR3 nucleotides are TGTGCCAGCATTCGGGACAGGGGGCGTAGCACTGAAGCTTTCTTT.

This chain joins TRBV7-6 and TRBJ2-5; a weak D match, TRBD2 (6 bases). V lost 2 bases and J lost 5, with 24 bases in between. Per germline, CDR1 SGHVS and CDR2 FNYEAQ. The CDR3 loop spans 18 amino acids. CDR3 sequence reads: CASSLSPPRGAKVETQYF. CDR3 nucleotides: TGTGCCAGCAGCTTATCCCCCCCGCGCGGGGCCAAAGTGGAGACCCAGTACTTC.

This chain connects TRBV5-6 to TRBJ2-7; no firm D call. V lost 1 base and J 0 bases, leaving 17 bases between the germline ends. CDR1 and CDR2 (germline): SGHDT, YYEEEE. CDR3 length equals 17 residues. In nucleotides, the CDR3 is TGTGCCAGCAGCTTGAGGGCAGTGCAAATCTCCTCCTACGAGCAGTACTTC. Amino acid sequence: CASSLRAVQISSYEQYF.

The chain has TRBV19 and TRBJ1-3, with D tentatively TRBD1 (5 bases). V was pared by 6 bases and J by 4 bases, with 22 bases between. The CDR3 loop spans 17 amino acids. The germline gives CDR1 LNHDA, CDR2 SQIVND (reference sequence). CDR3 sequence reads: CASSLGGAAFFGNTIYF. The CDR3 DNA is TGTGCCAGTAGCCTCGGGGGAGCAGCCTTTTTCGGAAACACCATATATTTT.

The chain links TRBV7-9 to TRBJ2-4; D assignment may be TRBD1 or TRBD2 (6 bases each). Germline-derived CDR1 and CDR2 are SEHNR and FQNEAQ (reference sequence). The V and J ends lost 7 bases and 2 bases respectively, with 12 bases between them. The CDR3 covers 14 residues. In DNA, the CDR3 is TGTGCCAGCATGGGGGGCGATCCCAAAAACATTCAGTACTTC. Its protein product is CASMGGDPKNIQYF.